The rows below give T cell receptor beta chains drawn from one sample of a study of blood T cell dynamics during melanoma immunotherapy. Assay: immunoSEQ multiplex PCR; the TCRdb copy retains only in-frame clones and omits some. The top ten hold approximately 0.98% of the sample, which has 2,000 or so clones, 90% to 95% seen once. The sequenced sample was effector memory CD8+ T cells from blood, obtained from a patient treated with checkpoint blockade. These receptor sequences come from a human donor with melanoma. CDR3s include the opening cysteine and the closing phenylalanine or tryptophan. A D gene is named only where the DNA matches it firmly. Size values are once, few and many counts, or a class for expanded clones, and some rows have none.

TRBV29-1	-	-	TRBJ2-7	CSVILYEQYF	TGCAGCGTTATACTGTACGAGCAGTACTTC
TRBV30	-	-	TRBJ2-3	CAWRTAPRDTQYF	TGTGCCTGGAGAACAGCGCCTCGGGATACGCAGTATTTT
TRBV27	-	-	TRBJ1-1	CASSYGGTEAFF	TGTGCCAGCAGTTATGGAGGGACTGAAGCTTTCTTT
TRBV27	-	TRBD2	TRBJ2-5	CASSSPGLAGGYQETQYF	TGTGCCAGCAGTTCCCCCGGACTAGCGGGTGGGTACCAAGAGACCCAGTACTTC
TRBV5-1	once	-	TRBJ1-1	CASSWSGGNTEAFF	TGCGCCAGCAGCTGGAGTGGGGGAAACACTGAAGCTTTCTTT
TRBV11-3	once	TRBD2	TRBJ2-1	CASSRREGSSYNEQFF	TGTGCCAGCAGCCGAAGGGAGGGGAGCTCCTACAATGAGCAGTTCTTC
TRBV29-1	-	-	TRBJ2-7	CSVTGAGVEQYF	TGCAGCGTTACGGGAGCAGGGGTCGAGCAGTACTTC
TRBV4-1	-	-	TRBJ2-7	CASSLQLVYNPYEQYF	TGCGCCAGCAGCCTACAACTAGTATACAACCCTTACGAGCAGTACTTC
TRBV9	-	-	TRBJ1-3	CASSTGVGSGNTIYF	TGTGCCAGCAGCACCGGGGTGGGCTCTGGAAACACCATATATTTT
TRBV29-1	-	-	TRBJ1-2	CSVVGGPGHYGYTF	TGCAGCGTTGTGGGAGGGCCTGGGCACTATGGCTACACCTTC
TRBV13	-	-	TRBJ2-1	CASSLDRTIYNEQFF	TGTGCCAGCAGCTTAGACAGGACCATCTACAATGAGCAGTTCTTC
TRBV9	once	-	TRBJ2-1	CASSHPRAESSYNEQFF	TGTGCCAGCAGCCACCCCAGGGCAGAGAGCTCCTACAATGAGCAGTTCTTC
TRBV27	once	-	TRBJ1-2	CASSFLGAGYGYTF	TGTGCCAGCAGTTTTCTGGGGGCCGGCTATGGCTACACCTTC
TRBV29-1	-	-	TRBJ2-7	CSVLSGAAEQYF	TGCAGCGTCCTGAGTGGCGCCGCCGAGCAGTACTTC
TRBV28	-	TRBD2	TRBJ2-5	CASRPWTSGDQKETQYF	TGTGCCAGCAGACCCTGGACTAGCGGAGACCAAAAAGAGACCCAGTACTTC
TRBV10-3	-	TRBD2	TRBJ2-1	CAISAGDSGSAYNEQFF	TGTGCCATCAGTGCGGGTGATAGCGGGAGTGCCTACAATGAGCAGTTCTTC
TRBV7-8	-	TRBD1	TRBJ1-5	CASSLKGTGTGNQPQHF	TGTGCCAGCAGCTTAAAGGGGACAGGGACCGGCAATCAGCCCCAGCATTTT
TRBV11-3	-	-	TRBJ2-2	CASSNGLVGELFF	TGTGCCAGCAGTAACGGACTCGTCGGGGAGCTGTTTTTT
TRBV9	-	TRBD1	TRBJ1-2	CASSVATTGSYYGYTF	TGTGCCAGCAGCGTAGCGACGACAGGGTCATACTATGGCTACACCTTC
TRBV11-2	-	-	TRBJ2-3	CASSPYPLTSATDTQYF	TGTGCCAGCAGCCCCTACCCGCTGACATCAGCCACAGATACGCAGTATTTT
TRBV7-9	-	-	TRBJ2-3	CASSLVGGSTDTQYF	TGTGCCAGCAGCTTAGTGGGGGGTAGCACAGATACGCAGTATTTT
TRBV19	-	-	TRBJ1-1	CASITGNTEAFF	TGTGCCAGTATCACGGGCAACACTGAAGCTTTCTTT
TRBV25-1	-	-	TRBJ2-5	CASSDRPDQQDPEETQYF	TGTGCCAGCAGTGACCGCCCCGACCAGCAGGATCCGGAAGAGACCCAGTACTTC
TRBV4-3	-	-	TRBJ1-1	CASSQEIGVTEAFF	TGCGCCAGCAGCCAAGAAATAGGAGTCACTGAAGCTTTCTTT
TRBV7-9	-	TRBD1	TRBJ1-3	CASSWDRGSSGNTIYF	TGTGCCAGCAGCTGGGACAGGGGGAGCTCTGGAAACACCATATATTTT
TRBV6-5	-	-	TRBJ2-5	CASSYSGETQYF	TGTGCCAGCAGTTACTCGGGAGAGACCCAGTACTTC
TRBV7-9	-	TRBD1	TRBJ2-7	CASSGTGALGYEQYF	TGTGCCAGCAGCGGAACAGGGGCCCTCGGGTACGAGCAGTACTTC
TRBV10-3	-	TRBD1	TRBJ2-2	CATNRGRDTGELFF	TGTGCCACCAACAGGGGGCGCGACACCGGGGAGCTGTTTTTT
TRBV2	-	-	TRBJ2-1	CASSVGRYNEQFF	TGTGCCAGCAGTGTGGGGCGATACAATGAGCAGTTCTTC
TRBV5-8	once	-	TRBJ2-4	CASSLEGGLAKNIQYF	TGTGCCAGCAGCTTGGAAGGGGGATTAGCCAAAAACATTCAGTACTTC
TRBV27	-	TRBD2	TRBJ2-1	CASSLAGGPLNEQFF	TGTGCCAGCAGCTTAGCGGGAGGGCCTTTAAATGAGCAGTTCTTC
TRBV6-7	-	-	TRBJ1-4	CASSYAVRGDLQGKLFF	TGTGCCAGCAGTTACGCGGTCAGGGGAGACTTGCAGGGAAAACTGTTTTTT
TRBV9	-	TRBD2	TRBJ2-3	CASTAGLSTTDTQYF	TGTGCCAGCACCGCGGGACTATCCACCACAGATACGCAGTATTTT
TRBV7-9	-	TRBD1	TRBJ1-1	CASSLRQGLSTEAFF	TGTGCCAGCAGCTTACGACAGGGACTTTCGACTGAAGCTTTCTTT
TRBV2	-	-	TRBJ2-7	CASSDDPSSYEQYF	TGTGCCAGCAGTGATGACCCTTCGTCCTACGAGCAGTACTTC
TRBV7-2	-	-	TRBJ2-1	CASTPSRDNYNEQFF	TGTGCCAGCACCCCAAGCCGGGACAACTACAATGAGCAGTTCTTC
TRBV11-2	-	-	TRBJ2-7	CASSLDRGGAHEQYF	TGTGCCAGCAGCTTAGATCGTGGTGGGGCTCACGAGCAGTACTTC
TRBV7-3	-	-	TRBJ1-5	CASSLTLGQGAEPQHF	TGTGCCAGCAGCTTAACGTTAGGGCAGGGTGCGGAGCCCCAGCATTTT
TRBV5-1	-	-	TRBJ2-3	CASSLAGQFSTDTQYF	TGCGCCAGCAGCTTGGCCGGACAGTTTAGCACAGATACGCAGTATTTT
TRBV6-5	-	-	TRBJ2-3	CASRTFRESTDTQYF	TGTGCCAGCAGGACTTTTAGAGAGAGCACAGATACGCAGTATTTT
TRBV7-9	-	-	TRBJ1-1	CASRRTGTEAFF	TGTGCCAGCAGACGGACGGGGACTGAAGCTTTCTTT
TRBV28	-	-	TRBJ2-7	CASSLLDTIRTYEQYF	TGTGCCAGCAGCCTCTTAGACACTATCAGAACCTACGAGCAGTACTTC
TRBV1	once	-	TRBJ1-2	CTSSGLLIKRDLEGYTF	TGCACCAGCAGCGGCCTGTTGATAAAACGGGACTTGGAGGGCTACACCTTC
TRBV27	-	-	TRBJ2-7	CASSLSGGERSYEQYF	TGTGCCAGCAGTTTATCTGGCGGAGAGAGGTCCTACGAGCAGTACTTC